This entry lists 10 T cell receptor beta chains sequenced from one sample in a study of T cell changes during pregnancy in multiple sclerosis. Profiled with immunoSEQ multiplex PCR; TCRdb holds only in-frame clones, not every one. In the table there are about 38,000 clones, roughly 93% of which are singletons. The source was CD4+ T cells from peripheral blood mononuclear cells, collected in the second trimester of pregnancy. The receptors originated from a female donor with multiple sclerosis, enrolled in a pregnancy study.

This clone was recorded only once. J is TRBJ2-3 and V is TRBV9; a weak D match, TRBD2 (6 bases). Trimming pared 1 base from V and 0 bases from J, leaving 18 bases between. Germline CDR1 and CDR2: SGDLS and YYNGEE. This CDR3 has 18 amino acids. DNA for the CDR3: TGTGCCAGCAGCGTATCCGGGATAGGAGGGGCAAGCACAGATACGCAGTATTTT. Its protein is CASSVSGIGGASTDTQYF. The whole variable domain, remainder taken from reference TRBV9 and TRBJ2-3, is DSGVTQTPKHLITATGQRVTLRCSPRSGDLSVYWYQQSLDQGLQFLIQYYNGEERAKGNILERFSAQQFPDLHSELNLSSLELGDSALYFCASSVSGIGGASTDTQYFGPGTRLTVL.

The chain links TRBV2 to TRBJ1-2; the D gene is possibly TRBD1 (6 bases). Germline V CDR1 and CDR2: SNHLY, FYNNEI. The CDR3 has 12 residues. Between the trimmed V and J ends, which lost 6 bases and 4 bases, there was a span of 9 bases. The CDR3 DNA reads TGTGCCAGCAGGCAGGACAGCTATGGCTACACCTTC. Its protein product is CASRQDSYGYTF. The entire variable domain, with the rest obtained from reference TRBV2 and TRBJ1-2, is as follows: EPEVTQTPSHQVTQMGQEVILRCVPISNHLYFYWYRQILGQKVEFLVSFYNNEISEKSEIFDDQFSVERPDGSNFTLKIRSTKLEDSAMYFCASRQDSYGYTFGSGTRLTVV.

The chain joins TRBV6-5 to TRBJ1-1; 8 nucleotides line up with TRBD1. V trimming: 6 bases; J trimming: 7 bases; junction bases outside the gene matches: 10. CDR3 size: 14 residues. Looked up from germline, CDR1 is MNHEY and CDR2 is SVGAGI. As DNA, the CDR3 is TGTGCCAGCAGCCTCCGGACAGGGCGGGTTGAAGCTTTCTTT. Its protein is CASSLRTGRVEAFF.

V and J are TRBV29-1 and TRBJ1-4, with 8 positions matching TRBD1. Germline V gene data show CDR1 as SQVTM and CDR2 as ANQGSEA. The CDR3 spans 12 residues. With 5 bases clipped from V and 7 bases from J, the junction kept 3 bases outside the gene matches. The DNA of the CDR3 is TGCAGCGTTACCGGACAGGGTGAAAAACTGTTTTTT. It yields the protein CSVTGQGEKLFF.

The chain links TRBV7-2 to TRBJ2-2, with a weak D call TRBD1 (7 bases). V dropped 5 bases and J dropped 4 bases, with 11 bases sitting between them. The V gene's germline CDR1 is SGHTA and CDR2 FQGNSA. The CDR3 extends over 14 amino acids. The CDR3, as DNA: TGTGCCAGCAGCGCGGGACAGTTCACCGGGGAGCTGTTTTTT. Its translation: CASSAGQFTGELFF.

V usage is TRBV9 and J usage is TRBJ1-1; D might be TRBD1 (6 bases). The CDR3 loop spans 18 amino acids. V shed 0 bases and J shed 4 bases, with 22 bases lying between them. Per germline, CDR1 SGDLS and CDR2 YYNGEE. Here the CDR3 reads CASSVVANAWVGGTEAFF. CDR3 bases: TGTGCCAGCAGCGTAGTAGCGAACGCCTGGGTAGGGGGCACTGAAGCTTTCTTT.

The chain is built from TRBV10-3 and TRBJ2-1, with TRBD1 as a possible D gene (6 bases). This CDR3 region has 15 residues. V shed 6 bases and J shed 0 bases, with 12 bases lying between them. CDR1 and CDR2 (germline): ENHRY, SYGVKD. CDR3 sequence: CAIRATGSSYNEQFF. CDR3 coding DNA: TGTGCCATCAGGGCTACAGGGAGCTCCTACAATGAGCAGTTCTTC.

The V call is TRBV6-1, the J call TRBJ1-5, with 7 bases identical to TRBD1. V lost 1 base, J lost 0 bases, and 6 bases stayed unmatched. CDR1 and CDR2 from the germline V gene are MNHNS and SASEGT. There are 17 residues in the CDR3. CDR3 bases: TGTGCCAGCAGTGAAGGAAGGGGGCAATATAGCAATCAGCCCCAGCATTTT. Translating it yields CASSEGRGQYSNQPQHF.

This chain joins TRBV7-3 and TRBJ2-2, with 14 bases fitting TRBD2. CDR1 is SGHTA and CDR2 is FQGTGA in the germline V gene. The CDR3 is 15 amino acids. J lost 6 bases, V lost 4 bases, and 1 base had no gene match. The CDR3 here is CASSWGLAGAGELFF. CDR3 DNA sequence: TGTGCCAGCAGCTGGGGACTAGCGGGGGCCGGGGAGCTGTTTTTT. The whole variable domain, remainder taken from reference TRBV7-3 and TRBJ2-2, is GAGVSQTPSNKVTEKGKYVELRCDPISGHTALYWYRQSLGQGPEFLIYFQGTGAADDSGLPNDRFFAVRPEGSVSTLKIQRTERGDSAVYLCASSWGLAGAGELFFGEGSRLTVL.

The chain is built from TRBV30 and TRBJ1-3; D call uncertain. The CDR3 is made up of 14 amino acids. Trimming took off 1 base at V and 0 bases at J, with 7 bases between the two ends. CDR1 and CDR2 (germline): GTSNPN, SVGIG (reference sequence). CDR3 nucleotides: TGTGCCTGGAGTGACGGTTCCTCTGGAAACACCATATATTTT. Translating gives CAWSDGSSGNTIYF.